The entry that follows covers one T cell receptor beta chain sequence. The record originates from a study of blood T cell repertoires in COVID-19. As for the study in general: From the United States, Italy and Spain came samples of acute and convalescent COVID-19. T cells, B-cell-depleted T cells, or PBMCs provided the cDNA or gDNA that served as material.

Germline loops: CDR1 LNHDA, CDR2 SQIVND (reference sequence). This CDR3 has 13 residues. Trimming pared 3 bases from V and 2 bases from J, leaving 7 bases between. Under the authors' procedure: Reference gene primer amplification yielded estimated nucleated cell counts. The method was immunoSEQ multiplex PCR; TCRdb's version includes in-frame clones alone and lacks a portion of them. The V and J calls and clone size are taken from that table; D and trimming were inferred from the DNA. Among some 35,000 clones listed, 83% were seen once. Input material: peripheral blood. J is TRBJ2-5 and V is TRBV19; perhaps TRBD1 as D (5 bases). The sequence was obtained from a man aged 45 to 65 with acute or convalescent COVID-19. Here the CDR3 reads CASSISGQETQYF. Here the CDR3 DNA reads TGTGCCAGTAGTATTTCAGGGCAAGAGACCCAGTACTTC.